A selection of T cell receptor beta chains follows, all from one sample in a study of T cell repertoires in cytomegalovirus infection. Each CDR3 protein gets one entry after TCRdb re-called the reads with MiXCR. The table shows about 680,000 distinct CDR3 sequences, with 20% to 25% occurring only once. Sequenced material: CD8+ T cells from PBMCs. The receptors originated from a human donor in good health (CMV status not recorded). Some clones in this sample may be carry-over from other donors' samples. CDR3s include the opening cysteine and the closing phenylalanine or tryptophan. A D gene is named only where the DNA matches it firmly. Clone sizes are given selectively: once, few, many, or a class where the clone is expanded.

J gene,clone size,D gene,V gene,CDR3 protein,CDR3 DNA
TRBJ2-1,many,-,TRBV12-3/TRBV12-4,CASSPSDTIWYEQFF,TGTGCCAGCAGTCCGAGCGACACTATATGGTATGAGCAGTTCTTC
TRBJ2-5,once,-,TRBV28,CTSSLRASWETQYF,TGTACCAGCAGCCTCCGGGCATCTTGGGAGACCCAGTACTTC
TRBJ2-5,many,TRBD2,TRBV20-1,CSARDFMALEGLAGGIQETQYF,TGCAGTGCTAGAGATTTTATGGCTCTCGAGGGACTAGCGGGGGGAATCCAAGAGACCCAGTACTTC
TRBJ1-1,many,-,TRBV7-2,CASSFWEEETEAFF,TGTGCCAGCAGCTTTTGGGAGGAAGAGACTGAAGCTTTCTTT
TRBJ2-1,many,TRBD2,TRBV6-2/TRBV6-3,CASSYSNIKDVGLAELDTYNEQFF,TGTGCCAGCAGTTACTCGAATATCAAGGACGTGGGACTAGCGGAGTTGGATACCTACAATGAGCAGTTCTTC
TRBJ2-1,few,TRBD2,TRBV6-2/TRBV6-3,CASRPGLAGFDLFF,TGTGCCAGCAGGCCTGGACTAGCGGGGTTCGATCTGTTCTTC
TRBJ2-7,many,-,TRBV7-9,CASSPVGLSYEQYF,TGTGCCAGCAGCCCGGTTGGACTAAGCTACGAGCAGTACTTC
TRBJ1-1,-,-,TRBV7-9,CASSLDQGNTEAFF,TGTGCCAGCAGCTTAGATCAGGGGAACACTGAAGCTTTCTTT
TRBJ2-1,-,-,TRBV11-3,CASSHRRGEQFF,TGTGCCAGCAGCCACCGACGGGGTGAGCAGTTCTTC
TRBJ2-5,few,TRBD2,TRBV20-1,CSAEGTSAQTQYF,TGCAGTGCCGAAGGGACTAGCGCCCAGACCCAGTACTTC
TRBJ1-3,-,-,TRBV4-3,CASSQADKPGNTIYF,TGCGCCAGCAGCCAGGCGGACAAGCCCGGAAACACCATATATTTT
TRBJ1-5,-,TRBD1,TRBV6-2/TRBV6-3,CASSFGTGDYQPQHF,TGTGCCAGCAGTTTTGGGACAGGGGATTATCAGCCCCAGCATTTT
TRBJ2-3,few,TRBD1,TRBV7-2,CASSWTGGQLDTQYF,TGTGCCAGCAGCTGGACAGGGGGTCAGTTAGATACGCAGTATTTT
TRBJ2-4,many,-,TRBV7-8,CASSSPEGKNIQYF,TGTGCCAGCAGCTCACCGGAGGGCAAAAACATTCAGTACTTC
TRBJ2-1,-,-,TRBV20-1,CSARDKSSYNEQFF,TGCAGTGCTAGAGATAAGAGCTCCTACAATGAGCAGTTCTTC
TRBJ1-1,few,-,TRBV10-3,CAISEGSTEAFF,TGTGCCATCAGTGAGGGTTCCACTGAAGCTTTCTTT
TRBJ2-3,-,TRBD2,TRBV30,CAWTPFTASGGDLARTDTQYF,TGTGCCTGGACCCCGTTCACAGCTAGCGGGGGAGACCTAGCTCGAACAGATACGCAGTATTTT
TRBJ1-6,once,TRBD1,TRBV7-6,CASSRSGADRENSPLHF,TGTGCCAGCAGCCGTAGCGGGGCGGACAGGGAAAATTCACCCCTCCACTTT
TRBJ2-2,-,-,TRBV4-1,CASSQTKGGWTGELFF,TGCGCCAGCAGCCAGACGAAGGGGGGATGGACCGGGGAGCTGTTTTTT
TRBJ2-7,-,-,TRBV12-3/TRBV12-4,CASSSWDPYEQHF,TGTGCCAGCAGTTCCTGGGACCCTTACGAGCAGCACTTC
TRBJ2-1,many,TRBD2,TRBV7-6,CASSPRGGGAYNEQFF,TGTGCCAGCAGCCCCCGCGGGGGGGGGGCCTACAATGAGCAGTTCTTC
TRBJ2-2,few,-,TRBV15,CATSSYRIGNTGELFF,TGTGCCACCAGCAGCTACAGGATTGGTAACACCGGGGAGCTGTTTTTT
TRBJ1-4,many,-,TRBV4-3,CASSPPGGRNEKLFF,TGCGCCAGCAGCCCCCCCGGGGGAAGAAATGAAAAACTGTTTTTT
TRBJ1-1,few,-,TRBV7-2,CASSRRELTEAFF,TGTGCCAGCAGCCGCAGGGAATTAACTGAAGCTTTCTTT
TRBJ2-1,few,-,TRBV6-2/TRBV6-3,CASSYPAGFYNEQFF,TGTGCCAGCAGTTACCCCGCGGGGTTCTACAATGAGCAGTTCTTC
TRBJ1-4,many,-,TRBV10-2,CASRGGLFLDEKLFF,TGCGCCAGCAGGGGGGGACTTTTCTTGGATGAAAAACTGTTTTTT
TRBJ2-5,many,-,TRBV7-2,CASSLGQGTKETQYF,TGTGCCAGCAGCTTAGGACAGGGGACTAAAGAGACCCAGTACTTC
TRBJ1-2,-,TRBD1,TRBV20-1,CSARDKETGHYGYTF,TGCAGTGCTAGAGATAAGGAGACAGGGCACTATGGCTACACCTTC
TRBJ1-5,many,-,TRBV12-3/TRBV12-4,CASSLGASVSNQPQHF,TGTGCCAGCAGTTTAGGGGCATCGGTTAGCAATCAGCCCCAGCATTTT
TRBJ2-3,few,TRBD2,TRBV7-6,CASSSSDKRGSTDTQYF,TGTGCCAGCAGCTCCTCGGACAAGCGGGGAAGCACAGATACGCAGTATTTT
TRBJ2-7,-,-,TRBV7-9,CASSLLVGHPYEQYF,TGTGCCAGCAGCTTACTGGTCGGACACCCCTACGAGCAGTACTTC
TRBJ2-7,-,-,TRBV6-2/TRBV6-3,CASSYSLAGYEQYF,TGTGCCAGCAGTTACTCGCTAGCTGGGTACGAGCAGTACTTC
TRBJ2-1,many,TRBD1,TRBV12-3/TRBV12-4,CASTEDRVSYNEQFF,TGTGCCAGCACCGAAGACAGGGTCTCCTACAATGAGCAGTTCTTC
TRBJ2-1,many,-,TRBV20-1,CSAKDYEQFF,TGCAGTGCGAAAGATTATGAGCAGTTCTTC
TRBJ2-7,-,-,TRBV7-6,CASAGEEQYF,TGTGCCAGCGCAGGGGAAGAGCAGTACTTC
TRBJ2-1,-,TRBD2,TRBV27,CASSKPGGGNEQFF,TGTGCCAGCAGTAAGCCGGGGGGTGGGAATGAGCAGTTCTTC
TRBJ2-1,few,-,TRBV5-1,CASSSSGFGVYNEQFF,TGCGCCAGCAGCTCCTCAGGGTTCGGGGTTTACAATGAGCAGTTCTTC
TRBJ1-1,few,-,TRBV20-1,CSAAREDSYTDTEAFF,TGCAGTGCAGCACGGGAGGACAGCTATACGGACACTGAAGCTTTCTTT
TRBJ1-2,many,-,TRBV7-9,CASSPRDQFLNYGYTF,TGTGCCAGCAGCCCCCGGGACCAGTTTCTGAACTATGGCTACACCTTC
TRBJ1-1,-,TRBD1,TRBV7-9,CASSPTDRGSNTEAFF,TGTGCCAGCAGCCCGACGGACAGGGGCTCGAACACTGAAGCTTTCTTT
TRBJ1-1,-,-,TRBV7-6,CASGAGWNTEAFF,TGTGCCAGCGGGGCAGGGTGGAACACTGAAGCTTTCTTT
TRBJ2-3,-,TRBD2,TRBV7-9,CASSGGSRDTGETDTQYF,TGTGCTAGCAGCGGGGGGAGTAGGGACACGGGAGAAACAGATACGCAGTATTTT
TRBJ2-2,few,-,TRBV20-1,CSARGRGAGDTGELFF,TGCAGTGCTAGAGGAAGAGGGGCAGGGGACACCGGGGAGCTGTTTTTT
TRBJ2-2,few,-,TRBV20-1,CSAMTLGTGELFF,TGCAGTGCTATGACTCTGGGGACCGGGGAGCTGTTTTTT
TRBJ2-3,-,-,TRBV6-6,CGSIRTGADTQYF,TGTGGCAGCATCCGGACTGGGGCAGATACGCAGTATTTT
TRBJ1-5,-,-,TRBV27,CASSKRASPHQPQHF,TGTGCCAGCAGCAAACGGGCCTCTCCCCATCAGCCCCAGCATTTT
TRBJ1-5,-,TRBD1,TRBV7-9,CASSIGAGGERDNQPQHF,TGTGCCAGCAGCATAGGGGCAGGGGGTGAGAGGGACAATCAGCCCCAGCATTTT